This T cell receptor (beta chain) was documented in a study of metastatic and nonmetastatic thyroid tumors. Thyroid surgery was performed in patients who had received no treatment beforehand. TCRdb re-clonotyped the PCR reads via MiXCR. The data show roughly 14,000 clones, roughly 33% seen once. The CDR3 has 13 amino acids. Trimming shortened V by 5 bases and J by 1 base, and 8 bases separated the two germline ends. Germline lookup yields CDR1 MNHEY and CDR2 SVGEGT. This clonotype was sampled from a female donor with papillary thyroid cancer or a benign thyroid nodule (not recorded which). Some clones in this sample may be carry-over from other donors' samples. The chain has TRBV6-2 or TRBV6-3 and TRBJ1-2; D gene uncertain. Sequenced: tumor tissue. CDR3 nucleotide sequence: TGTGCCAGCAGTCCCGGGTTTAACTATGGCTACACCTTC. Protein product: CASSPGFNYGYTF.